Following are 25 T cell receptor beta chains from one sample sequenced in a study of identical twins (dated by TCRdb to about 2016). Receptor libraries were prepared by 5' RACE. Sequencer: Illumina HiSeq 2000. TCRdb itself trimmed the public reads at Q25 with fastp, ran MiXCR and retained productive beta chains. Identical CDR3 protein sequences are pooled into one entry, listed with their most common genes and DNA. This sample comprises some 1,600,000 distinct CDR3 sequences, around 29% of them detected only once. The top ten clonotypes cover roughly 0.3% of the sample. The source material was cord blood. The receptors come from a newborn girl in good health.

The gene calls are TRBV7-2 and TRBJ2-7; 8 nucleotides line up with TRBD2. CDR3 length equals 15 residues. Germline CDR1 is SGHTA and CDR2 is FQGNSA. Germline trimming cut 5 bases from V and 7 bases from J; bases unmatched to any gene: 13. This chain's CDR3 is CASSTGLASYNEQYF. CDR3 bases: TGTGCCAGCAGCACCGGACTAGCCTCCTACAATGAGCAGTACTTC.

This clonotype turned up a few times. V and J are TRBV9 and TRBJ2-3; possibly TRBD2 for D (5 bases). The length of the CDR3 is 16 residues. V lost 3 bases, J lost 6 bases, and 20 bases lay in between. Germline assignment: CDR1 SGDLS and CDR2 YYNGEE. This CDR3 is CASSALPRRTADTQYF. The CDR3 DNA reads TGTGCCAGCAGCGCTCTCCCACGCCGGACTGCCGATACGCAGTATTTT. The whole variable domain, remainder taken from reference TRBV9 and TRBJ2-3, is DSGVTQTPKHLITATGQRVTLRCSPRSGDLSVYWYQQSLDQGLQFLIQYYNGEERAKGNILERFSAQQFPDLHSELNLSSLELGDSALYFCASSALPRRTADTQYFGPGTRLTVL.

A few counts support this clonotype. The chain joins TRBV20-1 to TRBJ1-6, with D perhaps TRBD1 (5 bases). The CDR3 runs 13 residues. CDR1 is DFQATT and CDR2 is SNEGSKA in the germline V gene (reference sequence). The V end lost 1 base, the J end lost 7 bases, and 8 bases lay between the germline ends. CDR3 sequence reads: CSARGDSNSPLHF. The CDR3 region has the DNA TGCAGTGCTAGAGGGGACTCAAATTCACCCCTCCACTTT.

This clonotype was observed a handful of times. This chain joins TRBV20-1 and TRBJ2-7, with D perhaps matching TRBD1 (6 bases). Germline loops: CDR1 DFQATT, CDR2 SNEGSKA (reference sequence). CDR3 length equals 14 residues. V was trimmed by 6 bases and J by 0 bases, leaving 15 bases between them. CDR3 sequence reads: CSARQQGPSYEQYF. CDR3 DNA: TGCAGTGCAAGACAACAGGGCCCCTCCTACGAGCAGTACTTC.

The chain combines TRBV11-2 with TRBJ1-2; D possibly corresponds to TRBD1 (5 bases). V was clipped by 4 bases and J by 5 bases, with 14 bases between them. The germline gives CDR1 SGHAT, CDR2 FQNNGV. This CDR3 contains 14 residues. The CDR3 reads CASSSSGGYYGYTF. The CDR3 nucleotides are TGTGCCAGCAGCTCCAGCGGGGGTTATTATGGCTACACCTTC.

The chain joins TRBV27 to TRBJ2-1; 13 nucleotides line up with TRBD2. This CDR3 spans 20 amino acids. The V gene's germline CDR1 is MNHEY and CDR2 SMNVEV (reference sequence). The ends lost 2 bases at V and 7 bases at J; junction bases unmatched: 17. CDR3 sequence: CASSLPLGTSGADPRNEQFF. CDR3 bases: TGTGCCAGCAGTTTACCCCTCGGGACTAGCGGGGCGGACCCCCGAAATGAGCAGTTCTTC.

The chain couples TRBV6-1 to TRBJ1-5, with 7 bases fitting TRBD1. The V segment lost 6 bases and the J segment 7 bases; nucleotides outside the gene matches: 0. CDR1 and CDR2 from the germline V gene are MNHNS and SASEGT. The CDR3 has 11 amino acids. The CDR3 DNA reads as TGTGCCAGCAGGGGACAGCAGCCCCAGCATTTT. This encodes CASRGQQPQHF.

This clonotype was detected ten times or more. This rearrangement joins TRBV29-1 to TRBJ2-7; TRBD1 matches 11 bases. With 4 bases clipped from V and 5 bases from J, the junction kept 4 bases outside the gene matches. The CDR3 runs to 13 residues. CDR1 and CDR2 from the germline V gene are SQVTM and ANQGSEA. CDR3 DNA sequence: TGCAGCGTTGCGGGACAGGGGGTCCACGAGCAGTACTTC. Protein: CSVAGQGVHEQYF.

Only a few counts were recorded for this clonotype. The chain couples TRBV6-6 to TRBJ2-5; possibly TRBD2 for D (5 bases). Germline CDR1 and CDR2: MNHNY and SVGAGI (reference sequence). V lost 7 bases to trimming and J lost 3 bases, with 9 bases between them. The CDR3 runs to 12 residues. The CDR3: CASTPGKETQYF. DNA for the CDR3: TGTGCCAGCACTCCGGGGAAAGAGACCCAGTACTTC.

V is TRBV5-1 and J is TRBJ2-7; perhaps TRBD1 as D (5 bases). This CDR3 region has 15 residues. CDR1 is SGHRS, CDR2 YFSETQ, per germline. V lost 0 bases and J 2 bases, leaving 12 bases between the germline ends. In nucleotides, the CDR3 is TGCGCCAGCAGCTTGGGATTCGGCAGGGCCTACGAGCAGTACTTC. Translation gives CASSLGFGRAYEQYF.

The CDR3 DNA is TGCAGTGCTAGATTAGGGACAGGGGGCCCCCAGCCCCAGCATTTT. Translation: CSARLGTGGPQPQHF. J is TRBJ1-5 and V is TRBV20-1, with 12 positions matching TRBD1. Germline V gene lookup returns CDR1 DFQATT and CDR2 SNEGSKA (reference sequence). V trimming: 2 bases; J trimming: 7 bases; junction bases outside the gene matches: 6. The CDR3 is 15 residues long.

In its sample, this clonotype was seen a few times. The J gene is TRBJ1-6, the V gene TRBV6-1, with D maybe TRBD1 (6 bases). V was clipped by 1 base and J by 8 bases, with 9 bases between them. This CDR3 is built from 14 residues. Germline CDR1 and CDR2: MNHNS and SASEGT. The CDR3 nucleotides are TGTGCCAGCAGTGAAGTCAGGGGCCATTCACCCCTCCACTTT. It specifies CASSEVRGHSPLHF.

V and J are TRBV7-8 and TRBJ2-2; 8 bases are shared with TRBD2. The J segment lost 5 bases and the V segment lost 0 bases, leaving 5 bases of the junction unmatched. Germline loops: CDR1 SGHVS, CDR2 FQNEAQ. CDR3 length equals 16 residues. As DNA, the CDR3 is TGTGCCAGCAGCTTAGCTCCGGGGGGGAGAACCGGGGAGCTGTTTTTT. Translation gives CASSLAPGGRTGELFF.

In this sample, this clonotype turned up many times. V is TRBV4-2 and J is TRBJ1-2; TRBD1 matches 8 bases. The CDR3 runs 16 residues. Germline CDR1 LGHNA, CDR2 YNFKEQ. V lost 0 bases and J lost 1; bases outside the gene matches: 4. CDR3 sequence (DNA): TGTGCCAGCAGCCAAGATTACGGACAGGGTAACTATGGCTACACCTTC. It is translated as CASSQDYGQGNYGYTF.

This clonotype was found once. The genes are TRBV7-6 and TRBJ2-5; a weak D match, TRBD1 (6 bases). Germline V lookup: CDR1 SGHVS, CDR2 FNYEAQ. Trimming stripped 3 bases from V and 11 bases from J, with 28 bases between. CDR3 length: 17 amino acids. Here the CDR3 DNA reads TGTGCCAGCAGCTTGGGTATAGGGGGTTGGCCCGATAATGAGCAGTACTTC. Amino acids: CASSLGIGGWPDNEQYF.

This clonotype was seen more than once but under ten times. The chain employs TRBV11-2 and TRBJ2-1; D is unclear. The J call may be mistaken, given a closer DNA end match to TRBJ2-7. This CDR3 comprises 15 residues. The germline V gene encodes CDR1 SGHAT and CDR2 FQNNGV. The CDR3 nucleotides are TGTGCCAGCAGCTTCGAGGTGGGCTCCTACAATGAGCAGTACTTC. It yields the protein CASSFEVGSYNEQYF.

This clonotype was seen a handful of times. The chain couples TRBV5-1 to TRBJ2-5; 9 bases match TRBD1. V lost 3 bases and J lost 3; bases outside the gene matches: 6. CDR1 is SGHRS, CDR2 YFSETQ, per germline. The CDR3 has 15 residues. The CDR3 DNA follows: TGCGCCAGCAGCTCTACAGGGGGCGTCAAAGAGACCCAGTACTTC. It translates to CASSSTGGVKETQYF.

A remark on this clonotype: A read error is possible here, since a much larger clone lies one base away. The J gene is TRBJ1-5, the V gene TRBV20-1; unclear D gene. The CDR3 has 12 amino acids. Germline CDR1 DFQATT, CDR2 SNEGSKA (reference sequence). V was shortened by 3 bases and J by 1 base, with 4 bases between the two germline ends. Here the CDR3 DNA reads TGCAGTGCTAGCATGAGCAATCAGCCCCAGCATTTT. It specifies CSASMSNQPQHF.

This clonotype showed up many times. V gene TRBV7-9 combines with J gene TRBJ1-5; 8 nucleotides agree with TRBD1. The V segment lost 1 base and the J segment 6 bases; nucleotides outside the gene matches: 2. Germline loops: CDR1 SEHNR, CDR2 FQNEAQ (reference sequence). The CDR3 loop spans 14 amino acids. The CDR3 sequence is CASSLGQGFQPQHF. CDR3 in DNA: TGTGCCAGCAGCTTAGGACAGGGGTTTCAGCCCCAGCATTTT.

This clonotype has more than one count but fewer than ten. The gene calls are TRBV11-2 and TRBJ2-3, with 10 bases fitting TRBD2. J gave up 1 base and V 3 bases, and 4 bases lay outside the gene matches. The CDR3 contains 16 residues. Germline-derived CDR1 and CDR2 are SGHAT and FQNNGV. CDR3 sequence (DNA): TGTGCCAGCAGCTTCCTCGGGACTAGCGGCACAGATACGCAGTATTTT. It yields the protein CASSFLGTSGTDTQYF. The whole variable domain, remainder taken from reference TRBV11-2 and TRBJ2-3, is EAGVAQSPRYKIIEKRQSVAFWCNPISGHATLYWYQQILGQGPKLLIQFQNNGVVDDSQLPKDRFSAERLKGVDSTLKIQPAKLEDSAVYLCASSFLGTSGTDTQYFGPGTRLTVL.

This clonotype has at least ten counts. The chain joins TRBV28 to TRBJ1-2, with D possibly TRBD1 on 6 matching bases. Germline V gives CDR1 MDHEN, CDR2 SYDVKM. V lost 6 bases to trimming and J lost 8 bases, with 10 bases between them. This CDR3 comprises 11 residues. CDR3 in amino acids: CASSSQGGYTF. The CDR3 nucleotides are TGTGCCAGCAGCTCACAGGGAGGCTACACCTTC.

This chain uses TRBV6-5 with TRBJ2-5, with D possibly being TRBD1 (6 bases). This CDR3 comprises 12 residues. CDR1 and CDR2 (germline): MNHEY, SVGAGI. Trimming cost V 6 bases and J 11 bases, with 16 bases left between them. CDR3 amino acids: CASRLKRGSQYF. In nucleotides, the CDR3 is TGTGCCAGCAGACTGAAGAGGGGGAGTCAGTACTTC.

This clonotype turned up a few times. This chain uses TRBV10-3 with TRBJ2-1; 7 nucleotides agree with TRBD2. Germline V gives CDR1 ENHRY, CDR2 SYGVKD. V lost 6 bases, J lost 5 bases, and 7 bases stayed unmatched. The CDR3 has 14 amino acids. CDR3 sequence reads: CAIRASAGDNEQFF. The CDR3 DNA follows: TGTGCCATCAGGGCGTCGGCGGGAGACAATGAGCAGTTCTTC.

The chain uses TRBV11-2 and TRBJ2-3; the D call may be TRBD1 or TRBD2 (5 bases each). CDR3 length: 14 residues. Germline V gene data show CDR1 as SGHAT and CDR2 as FQNNGV. The germline V and J ends were trimmed by 5 bases and 6 bases, with 15 bases remaining between them. This CDR3 is CASSPDWGPDTQYF. The CDR3 DNA is TGTGCCAGCAGCCCGGACTGGGGCCCGGATACGCAGTATTTT.

This chain uses TRBV27 with TRBJ2-5; TRBD1 agrees at 9 bases. The J call may be wrong; the DNA end is better matched by TRBJ2-7. The CDR3 is 16 residues long. CDR1 is MNHEY, CDR2 SMNVEV, per germline (reference sequence). The CDR3 region is CASSSPHRGRGGEQYF. CDR3 sequence (DNA): TGTGCCAGCAGTTCCCCCCACAGGGGGCGCGGGGGCGAGCAGTACTTC.